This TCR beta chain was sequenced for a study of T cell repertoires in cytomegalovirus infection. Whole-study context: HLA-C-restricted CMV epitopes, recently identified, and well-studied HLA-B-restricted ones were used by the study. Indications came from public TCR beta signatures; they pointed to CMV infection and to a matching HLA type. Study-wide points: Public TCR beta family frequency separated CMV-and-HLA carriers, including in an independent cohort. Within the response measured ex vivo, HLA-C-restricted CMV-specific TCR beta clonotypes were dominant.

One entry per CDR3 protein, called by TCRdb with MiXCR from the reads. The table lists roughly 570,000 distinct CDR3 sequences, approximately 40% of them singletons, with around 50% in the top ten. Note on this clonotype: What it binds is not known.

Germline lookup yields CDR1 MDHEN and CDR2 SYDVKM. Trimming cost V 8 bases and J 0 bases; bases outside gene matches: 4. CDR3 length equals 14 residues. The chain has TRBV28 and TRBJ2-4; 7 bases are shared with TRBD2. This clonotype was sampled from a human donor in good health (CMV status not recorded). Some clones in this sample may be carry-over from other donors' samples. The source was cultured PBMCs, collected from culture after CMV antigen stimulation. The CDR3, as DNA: TGTGCCAGCTCGGGGGGACGAGCCAAAAACATTCAGTACTTC. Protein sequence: CASSGGRAKNIQYF.